The T cell receptor (beta chain) described here comes from a study of T-cell memory formation after mild COVID-19. Each CDR3 protein gets one entry after TCRdb re-called the 5' RACE reads with MiXCR. The sample records a few hundred thousand distinct CDR3 sequences, roughly a quarter being singletons. The germline gives CDR1 SGHRS, CDR2 YFSETQ. The V gene lost 0 bases and the J gene lost 14 bases, with 17 bases spanning the gap. The CDR3 spans 13 residues. There are a few counts of this clonotype. The chain joins TRBV5-1 to TRBJ2-5; D is unresolved. The material sequenced was PBMCs or a T cell subset sorted from them (not recorded which). This clonotype originated in an adult woman who had mild COVID-19 (a few samples of this study predate the infection). Cell type and time point are not known. The CDR3 DNA reads as TGCGCCAGCAGCTTGGATGGTACCCGGGTCCCCTACTTC. Protein sequence: CASSLDGTRVPYF.